These T cell receptor beta chains were read from a single sample in a study of CD8 T cells in Susac syndrome. MiXCR was run by TCRdb on the immunoSEQ multiplex PCR reads, yielding one entry per CDR3 protein. The sample consists of some 99,000 distinct CDR3 sequences, 85% to 95% of them appearing once. Sequenced sample: CD4+ T cells from PBMCs. The receptors were gathered from a human donor with Susac syndrome. The CDR3 runs from the conserved cysteine through the conserved F or W. Fields, in order: D gene, clone size, V gene, J gene, CDR3 DNA, CDR3 protein. D genes are given only for firm matches. Clone size is shown for a subset of rows, as once, few, many or a class of expanded clone.

TRBD2,NA,TRBV6-1,TRBJ2-7,TGTGCCAGCAGTGAATCGCTAGCGGGGTCCTACGAGCAGTACTTC,CASSESLAGSYEQYF
TRBD2,once,TRBV5-1,TRBJ2-7,TGCGCCAGCAGCACCAGGACTAGCGGGGCGTACGAGCAGTACTTC,CASSTRTSGAYEQYF
NA,once,TRBV10-3,TRBJ2-7,TGTGCCATCACCTCCCCCCCGGCCGACGAGCAGTACTTC,CAITSPPADEQYF
NA,NA,TRBV29-1,TRBJ1-2,TGCAGCGTATCCAACAGGGATGACTATGGCTACACCTTC,CSVSNRDDYGYTF
NA,NA,TRBV10-3,TRBJ2-3,TGTGCCATCAGTTCAGCGCGCAGCACAGATACGCAGTATTTT,CAISSARSTDTQYF
TRBD1,NA,TRBV20-1,TRBJ2-1,TGCAGTGGGACAGGATACAATGAGCAGTTCTTC,CSGTGYNEQFF
NA,NA,TRBV7-9,TRBJ1-1,TGTGCCAGCAGCTTATCGGCTGAAGCTTTCTTT,CASSLSAEAFF
NA,NA,TRBV4-1,TRBJ1-1,TGCGCCAGCACCTCCAGCACTGAAGCTTTCTTT,CASTSSTEAFF
NA,NA,TRBV10-3,TRBJ2-5,TGTGCCATCAGTGAGAGGTCAATCCAAGAGACCCAGTACTTC,CAISERSIQETQYF
NA,once,TRBV29-1,TRBJ1-2,TGCAGCGTCATATGGGCCGGTTCCGTCTATGGCTACACCTTC,CSVIWAGSVYGYTF
TRBD2,NA,TRBV12-3/TRBV12-4,TRBJ2-2,TGTGCCAGCAGTTTAGCCTCGGCGGGGGTTGACACCGGGGAGCTGTTTTTT,CASSLASAGVDTGELFF
NA,NA,TRBV2,TRBJ2-3,TGTGCCACCCGTGGGGCGGGTGCGACAGATACGCAGTATTTT,CATRGAGATDTQYF
NA,NA,TRBV7-2,TRBJ2-5,TGTGCCAGCAGCCAAACGGAGACCCAGTACTTC,CASSQTETQYF
NA,NA,TRBV20-1,TRBJ2-7,TGCAGTGCTACCCTCCAGGGACACTCTGACGAGCAGTACTTC,CSATLQGHSDEQYF
NA,NA,TRBV7-9,TRBJ2-5,TGTGCCAGCAGCAAAATCCTGGGCGAGACCCAGTACTTC,CASSKILGETQYF
NA,NA,TRBV20-1,TRBJ1-6,TGCAGTGCTAGATCCCCATGGCCGAGAGATTCACCCCTCCACTTT,CSARSPWPRDSPLHF
NA,NA,TRBV27,TRBJ2-2,TGTGCCAGCATTGGGGCTGGGATAGGCGGGGAGCTGTTTTTT,CASIGAGIGGELFF
NA,NA,TRBV14,TRBJ1-6,TGTGCCAGCAGCCAAGCCGGCGGACACAGGCCACCCCTCCACTTT,CASSQAGGHRPPLHF
TRBD1,NA,TRBV29-1,TRBJ2-7,TGCAGCGGCGGGACAGGGGCCTACGAGCAGTACTTC,CSGGTGAYEQYF
TRBD2,NA,TRBV6-5,TRBJ2-5,TGTGCCAGCAGTCCCACTAGCGGGGTTGGGGAGACCCAGTACTTC,CASSPTSGVGETQYF
NA,NA,TRBV5-1,TRBJ1-2,TGCGCCAGCAGCCGGGACAACAATGGCTACACCTTC,CASSRDNNGYTF
NA,NA,TRBV29-1,TRBJ2-1,TGCAGCGCCTCACAGGGGATAGCTTGGGGGGGTGAGCAGTTCTTC,CSASQGIAWGGEQFF
TRBD1,once,TRBV18,TRBJ2-5,TGTGCCAGCTTGCCGGATGACAGGGCAGGAGAGACCCAGTACTTC,CASLPDDRAGETQYF
NA,NA,TRBV6-5,TRBJ1-2,TGTGCCAGCAGTTTGGGACCCTATGGCTACACCTTC,CASSLGPYGYTF
NA,NA,TRBV5-1,TRBJ1-1,TGCGCCAGCAGCCAGGAACCTAACACTGAAGCTTTCTTT,CASSQEPNTEAFF
NA,once,TRBV12-3/TRBV12-4,TRBJ2-3,TGTGCCAGCACTCAAAGGGCTCACACAGATACGCAGTATTTT,CASTQRAHTDTQYF
NA,NA,TRBV14,TRBJ1-5,TGTGCCAGCAGCCAAGGAGGACAGTTTAATCAGCCCCAGCATTTT,CASSQGGQFNQPQHF
NA,NA,TRBV6-5,TRBJ1-1,TGTGCCAGCAGACCCAGGACAGAAGACACTGAAGCTTTCTTT,CASRPRTEDTEAFF
NA,NA,TRBV28,TRBJ1-1,TGTGCCAGCGTAGTAGGGAACACTGAAGCTTTCTTT,CASVVGNTEAFF
NA,NA,TRBV20-1,TRBJ1-2,TGCAGTGCTAGTACTGGACTTGGGTTTTATGGCTACACCTTC,CSASTGLGFYGYTF
NA,NA,TRBV4-2,TRBJ1-5,TGTGCCAGCAGCCAGGGGGACACCAATCAGCCCCAGCATTTT,CASSQGDTNQPQHF
NA,once,TRBV3-1,TRBJ1-2,TGTGCCAGCAGCCCCAGAGGCCCCCACTATGGCTACACCTTC,CASSPRGPHYGYTF
TRBD2,NA,TRBV3-1,TRBJ2-7,TGTGCCAGCAACGACGGGGCCAGCGGGGCCTACGAGCAGTACTTC,CASNDGASGAYEQYF
TRBD1,NA,TRBV12-3/TRBV12-4,TRBJ2-2,TGTGCCAGCAGGATGACAGGGCAGCCCGGGGAGCTGTTTTTT,CASRMTGQPGELFF
TRBD2,once,TRBV9,TRBJ2-3,TGTGCCAGCAGCGCAGACCGGGCGGGGGGCACAGATACGCAGTATTTT,CASSADRAGGTDTQYF
TRBD1,NA,TRBV2,TRBJ2-3,TGTGCCAGCAGTCCCGGGACAGTCACAGATACGCAGTATTTT,CASSPGTVTDTQYF
NA,NA,TRBV29-1,TRBJ2-5,TGCAGCGTTGAAGATGGGGCTTGGGGGGCGAGAGGAGAGACCCAGTACTTC,CSVEDGAWGARGETQYF
NA,NA,TRBV28,TRBJ1-2,TGTGCCAGCAGTATCCCCTTTAGGGGCTATGGCTACACCTTC,CASSIPFRGYGYTF
NA,NA,TRBV6-2/TRBV6-3,TRBJ2-5,TGTGCCACCCGTTTGAGAGGCGAGACCCAGTACTTC,CATRLRGETQYF